There are many counts of the clone carrying this T cell receptor (beta chain). Its antigen is not known. This specimen belongs to a study of T cells in Graves' hyperthyroidism and ophthalmopathy. Amplified TCR beta CDR3 regions came from RNA transcripts. Using the HTBI primer set, a first-round RT-PCR was run on the TCR CDR3. A single record per CDR3 protein comes from TCRdb applying MiXCR to the multiplex PCR reads. Here the sample spans roughly 530,000 distinct CDR3 sequences, roughly a sixth being singletons. Disease lasting under 3 months, a NOSPECS grade of at least 4, and a Clinical Activity Score of at least 3 were features of the ophthalmopathy patients. It was 10 ml of fresh peripheral blood that supplied the PBMCs. Study-wide results and limits: Peripheral blood also featured most of the thyroid clonotypes expanded above 0.001. Ophthalmopathy cases were set apart from stable hyperthyroidism by a 13 V-J model.

This clonotype was obtained from a woman under 30 with Graves' ophthalmopathy. Sequencing input: blood.

This chain's CDR3 is CASSLTGDGEETQYF. The CDR3 DNA reads TGTGCCAGCAGTTTAACAGGGGACGGCGAAGAGACCCAGTACTTC. This rearrangement joins TRBV28 to TRBJ2-5, with TRBD1 identical over 7 bases. Trimming at V came to 2 bases and at J to 3 bases, leaving 6 bases not matched to a gene. Germline V gene data show CDR1 as MDHEN and CDR2 as SYDVKM. The CDR3 consists of 15 residues.